This T cell receptor (beta chain) was recovered during a study of cytomegalovirus exposure and HLA in healthy donors. The PCR contained 60 Vbeta and 13 Jbeta primers. Clones were sequenced by immunoSEQ multiplex PCR, and TCRdb holds only the in-frame ones, with some missing. The data hold about 130,000 clones, with around 80% observed a single time. Germline V gene data show CDR1 as KGHSH and CDR2 as LQKENI. V dropped 3 bases and J dropped 4 bases, with 12 bases sitting between them. The CDR3 is 14 amino acids. The receptor comes from a woman in her fifties or sixties in good health and CMV-seronegative. The chain employs TRBV18 and TRBJ1-2, with D perhaps matching TRBD1 (6 bases). Sequenced input: PBMCs. CDR3 bases: TGTGCCAGCTCACCGAACGGACAGAGCTATGGCTACACCTTC. As protein: CASSPNGQSYGYTF.